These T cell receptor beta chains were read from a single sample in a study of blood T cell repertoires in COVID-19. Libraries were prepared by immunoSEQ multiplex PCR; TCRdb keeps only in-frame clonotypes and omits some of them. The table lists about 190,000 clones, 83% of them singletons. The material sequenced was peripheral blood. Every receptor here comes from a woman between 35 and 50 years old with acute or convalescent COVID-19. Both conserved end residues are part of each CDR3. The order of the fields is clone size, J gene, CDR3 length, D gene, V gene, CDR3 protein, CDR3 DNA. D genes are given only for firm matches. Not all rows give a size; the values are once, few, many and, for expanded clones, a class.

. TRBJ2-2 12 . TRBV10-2 CASLLSPGELFF TGCGCCAGCTTGCTCAGTCCCGGGGAGCTGTTTTTT
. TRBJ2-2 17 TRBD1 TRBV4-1 CASSPSTGGANTGELFF TGCGCCAGCAGCCCATCCACAGGGGGCGCGAACACCGGGGAGCTGTTTTTT
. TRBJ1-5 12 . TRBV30 CAWSSPYQPQHF TGTGCCTGGAGTTCCCCCTATCAGCCCCAGCATTTT
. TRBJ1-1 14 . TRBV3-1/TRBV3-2 CASSFQGLNTEAFF TGTGCCAGCAGCTTCCAGGGATTGAACACTGAAGCTTTCTTT
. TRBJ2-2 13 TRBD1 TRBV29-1 CSGGQANTGELFF TGCAGCGGGGGACAGGCGAACACCGGGGAGCTGTTTTTT
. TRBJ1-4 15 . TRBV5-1 CASSFTGVVNEKLFF TGCGCCAGCAGCTTTACCGGGGTCGTTAATGAAAAACTGTTTTTT
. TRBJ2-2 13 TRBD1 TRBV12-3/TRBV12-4 CASSGQGTGELFF TGTGCCAGCAGCGGACAGGGCACCGGGGAGCTGTTTTTT
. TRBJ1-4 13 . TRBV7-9 CASSLQGNEKLFF TGTGCCAGCAGCTTACAGGGCAATGAAAAACTGTTTTTT
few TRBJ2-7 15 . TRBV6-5 CASSYEGSGSYEQYF TGTGCCAGCAGTTACGAGGGTTCGGGCTCCTACGAGCAGTACTTC
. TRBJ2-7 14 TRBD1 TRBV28 CASSKTGVPYEQYF TGTGCCAGCAGTAAAACAGGGGTCCCCTACGAGCAGTACTTC
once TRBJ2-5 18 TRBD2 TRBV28 CASSPTPQLAGGEETQYF TGTGCCAGCAGCCCTACCCCCCAACTAGCGGGAGGAGAAGAGACCCAGTACTTC
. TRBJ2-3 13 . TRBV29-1 CSVGLPSTDTQYF TGCAGCGTGGGACTTCCTAGCACAGATACGCAGTATTTT
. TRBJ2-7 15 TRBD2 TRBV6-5 CASSYAREGPYEQYF TGTGCCAGCAGTTACGCACGGGAGGGCCCCTACGAGCAGTACTTC
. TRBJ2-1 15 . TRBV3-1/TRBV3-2 CASSSGRILSNEQFF TGTGCCAGCAGTTCCGGGAGAATTCTATCCAATGAGCAGTTCTTC
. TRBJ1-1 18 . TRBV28 CASSLLLYRETTNTEAFF TGTGCCAGCAGTTTACTATTATACCGGGAGACCACAAACACTGAAGCTTTCTTT